A single sample is the source of the 10 T cell receptor beta chains below, sequenced in a study of cytomegalovirus exposure and HLA in healthy donors. The primer mix had 60 Vbeta and 13 Jbeta primers. Sequenced by immunoSEQ multiplex PCR; TCRdb stores in-frame clones only, minus some. The data contain over 80,000 clones, 81% of them singletons. Source material: PBMCs. The receptor set was obtained from a man aged 35 to 55 in good health and CMV-seropositive.

This clone appeared a few times. Relative to the germline gene, one junction end is altered; a read error may explain this. This rearrangement joins TRBV7-7 to TRBJ2-3, with TRBD2 identical over 9 bases. Germline V lookup: CDR1 SSHAT, CDR2 FNYEAQ (reference sequence). The CDR3 extends over 15 amino acids. The CDR3 DNA is TGTGCTAGCAGCTTCTCTAGCGGGGGCACAGATACGCAGTATTTT. This translates into CASSFSSGGTDTQYF. Variable domain in full (rest from reference TRBV7-7 and TRBJ2-3): GAGVSQSPRYKVTKRGQDVTLRCDPISSHATLYWYQQALGQGPEFLTYFNYEAQPDKSGLPSDRFSAERPEGSISTLTIQRTEQRDSAMYRCASSFSSGGTDTQYFGPGTRLTVL.

The chain carries TRBV18 and TRBJ1-2; D may be TRBD1 (5 bases). Per germline, CDR1 KGHSH and CDR2 LQKENI. Trimming stripped 6 bases from V and 4 bases from J, with 15 bases between. CDR3 length: 14 amino acids. The CDR3 loop reads CASSPGFWSYGYTF. The CDR3, as DNA: TGTGCCAGCTCGCCAGGGTTTTGGAGCTATGGCTACACCTTC. Full variable domain (missing parts from reference TRBV18 and TRBJ1-2): NAGVMQNPRHLVRRRGQEARLRCSPMKGHSHVYWYRQLPEEGLKFMVYLQKENIIDESGMPKERFSAEFPKEGPSILRIQQVVRGDSAAYFCASSPGFWSYGYTFGSGTRLTVV.

This clone was counted a few times. The J gene is TRBJ1-1, the V gene TRBV5-1; 7 bases fit TRBD1. Trimming at V came to 2 bases and at J to 5 bases, leaving 12 bases not matched to a gene. The germline gives CDR1 SGHRS, CDR2 YFSETQ. CDR3 size: 16 residues. CDR3 DNA sequence: TGCGCCAGCAGCTTTGGGGCAGGGGGACTGGGGACTGAAGCTTTCTTT. Translating gives CASSFGAGGLGTEAFF.

This rearrangement joins TRBV5-5 to TRBJ2-1; 11 bases align to TRBD2. Trimming at V came to 2 bases and at J to 7 bases, leaving 5 bases not matched to a gene. The germline V gene has CDR1 SGHKS and CDR2 YYEKEE (reference sequence). The CDR3 length is 15 residues. CDR3 sequence: CASSFLAGGTNEQFF. CDR3 sequence (DNA): TGTGCCAGCAGCTTCTTAGCGGGAGGGACGAATGAGCAGTTCTTC.

The genes are TRBV18 and TRBJ2-3; maybe TRBD2 (7 bases). Trimming removed 3 bases from V and 5 bases from J, with 15 bases in between. Germline lookup yields CDR1 KGHSH and CDR2 LQKENI. The CDR3 covers 15 residues. CDR3 loop: CASSPGGGRGDTQYF. As DNA, the CDR3 is TGTGCCAGCTCACCGGGAGGGGGGCGCGGAGATACGCAGTATTTT.

A single count supports this clone. The chain joins TRBV19 to TRBJ1-5; 10 positions agree with TRBD1. The ends lost 5 bases at V and 7 bases at J; junction bases unmatched: 5. There are 14 residues in the CDR3. Germline CDR1 is LNHDA and CDR2 is SQIVND (reference sequence). For the CDR3, the DNA is TGTGCCAGTAGTCTCGGGACAGGGGTGCAGCCCCAGCATTTT. Translated: CASSLGTGVQPQHF.

This clone was counted once. The gene calls are TRBV5-1 and TRBJ2-5; 7 bases line up with TRBD1. The CDR3 is made up of 14 amino acids. V was clipped by 2 bases and J by 4 bases; unmatched bases: 5. Germline V CDR1 and CDR2: SGHRS, YFSETQ. CDR3 coding DNA: TGCGCCAGCAGCTTAACAGGGGTCCGAGAGACCCAGTACTTC. Translation gives CASSLTGVRETQYF.

This clone was recorded only once. The J gene is TRBJ2-5, the V gene TRBV7-2; 14 nucleotides align to TRBD2. V shed 2 bases and J 5 bases; nucleotides not matched to a gene: 13. The CDR3 runs 19 residues. The V gene's germline CDR1 is SGHTA and CDR2 FQGNSA. CDR3 region: CASSLRWPTSGGARETQYF. As DNA, the CDR3 is TGTGCCAGCAGCTTAAGGTGGCCGACTAGCGGGGGGGCCCGGGAGACCCAGTACTTC. Full variable domain (missing parts from reference TRBV7-2 and TRBJ2-5): GAGVSQSPSNKVTEKGKDVELRCDPISGHTALYWYRQSLGQGLEFLIYFQGNSAPDKSGLPSDRFSAERTGGSVSTLTIQRTQQEDSAVYLCASSLRWPTSGGARETQYFGPGTRLLVL.

The chain couples TRBV18 to TRBJ2-2; D not certain. Germline CDR1 reads KGHSH; CDR2 reads LQKENI. Trimming took off 6 bases at V and 1 base at J, with 15 bases between the two ends. This CDR3 is 16 amino acids long. CDR3 residues: CASSHSSWRNTGELFF. The CDR3 coding sequence is TGTGCCAGCTCTCATTCGTCGTGGAGGAACACCGGGGAGCTGTTTTTT.

The rearrangement joins TRBV5-1 to TRBJ2-2; a possible D gene is TRBD1 (6 bases). The V end was cut by 3 bases, the J end by 0 bases, with 12 bases between. CDR1 is SGHRS and CDR2 is YFSETQ in the germline V gene. The CDR3 is made up of 16 amino acids. In DNA form, the CDR3 reads TGCGCCAGCAGCTCGGGACAAACCGCGAACACCGGGGAGCTGTTTTTT. It encodes CASSSGQTANTGELFF.